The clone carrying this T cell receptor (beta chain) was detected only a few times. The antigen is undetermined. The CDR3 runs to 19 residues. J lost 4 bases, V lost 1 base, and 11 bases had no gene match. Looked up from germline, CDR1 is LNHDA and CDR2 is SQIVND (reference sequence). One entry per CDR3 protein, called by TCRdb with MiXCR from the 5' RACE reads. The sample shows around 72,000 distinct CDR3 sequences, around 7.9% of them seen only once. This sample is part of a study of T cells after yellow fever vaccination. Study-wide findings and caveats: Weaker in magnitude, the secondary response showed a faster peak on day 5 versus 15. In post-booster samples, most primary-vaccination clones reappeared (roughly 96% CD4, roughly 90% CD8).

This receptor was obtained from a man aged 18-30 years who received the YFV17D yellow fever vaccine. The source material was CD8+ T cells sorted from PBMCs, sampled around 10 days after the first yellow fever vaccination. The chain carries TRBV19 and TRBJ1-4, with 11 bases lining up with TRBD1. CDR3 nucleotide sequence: TGTGCCAGTAGTATAGTCCCTGCGGGACAGGGGGTTGGTAATGAAAAACTGTTTTTT. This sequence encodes CASSIVPAGQGVGNEKLFF.